This T cell receptor beta chain was sequenced for a study of cytomegalovirus exposure and HLA in healthy donors. Study-level points and caveats: Reports indicated that the classifier achieved high specificity and sensitivity in diagnosing cytomegalovirus status.

The PCR employed 60 Vbeta primers together with 13 Jbeta primers. Data came from immunoSEQ multiplex PCR; TCRdb stores just in-frame clones and leaves some out. In the table there are approximately 97,000 clones, around 77% of which are singletons. J lost 0 bases, V lost 7 bases, and 8 bases had no gene match. In germline, CDR1 is SQVTM, CDR2 ANQGSEA. CDR3 length: 14 residues. This clone turned up a few times. Its antigen is unknown. The TCR sequence derives from a male donor in good health and CMV-seropositive. The chain joins TRBV29-1 to TRBJ1-1, with 7 positions matching TRBD1. Sequenced input: PBMCs. CDR3 bases: TGCAGCGCCAGAGGGGGCAGTCTGAACACTGAAGCTTTCTTT. The encoded protein is CSARGGSLNTEAFF.